This T cell receptor (beta chain) emerged from a study of T cells after posttransplantation cyclophosphamide. Clones were read by immunoSEQ multiplex PCR, and TCRdb kept only the in-frame ones, dropping some. The data show under 20,000 clones, less than 85% seen once. Germline loops: CDR1 SEHNR, CDR2 FQNEAQ (reference sequence). This CDR3 contains 15 residues. Trimming pared 1 base from V and 1 base from J, leaving 11 bases between. The specimen sequenced was memory CD4+ T cells sorted from blood. This receptor was obtained from a man aged 25 to 40 in good health and a related stem cell transplant donor. The chain employs TRBV7-9 and TRBJ2-7; D might be TRBD2 (6 bases). CDR3 protein: CASSLGGLGSYEQYF. The CDR3, as DNA: TGTGCCAGCAGCTTAGGGGGACTGGGTTCCTACGAGCAGTACTTC.